This T cell receptor beta chain is drawn from a study of blood T cell repertoires in COVID-19. Study overall: The United States, Italy and Spain supplied acute and convalescent COVID-19 samples. The analysed material was cDNA or gDNA that came from T cells, B-cell-depleted T cells, or PBMCs.

Original processing notes: Reference gene primer amplification gave nucleated cell count estimates. The method was immunoSEQ multiplex PCR; TCRdb's version includes in-frame clones alone and lacks a portion of them. That table furnishes V, J and clone size, whereas the DNA furnished D and trimming. The data show over 150,000 clones, approximately 82% seen once. V shed 0 bases and J shed 9 bases, with 13 bases lying between them. Germline V lookup: CDR1 SGHRS, CDR2 YFSETQ. The CDR3 has 15 amino acids. What was sequenced was peripheral blood. The V call is TRBV5-1, the J call TRBJ1-6; D remains unclear. The TCR was taken from a human donor with acute or convalescent COVID-19. The donor label of this sample is uncertain. CDR3 nucleotides: TGCGCCAGCAGCTTGGTTACTGGAGGTGGTTCACCCCTCCACTTT. It codes for CASSLVTGGGSPLHF.